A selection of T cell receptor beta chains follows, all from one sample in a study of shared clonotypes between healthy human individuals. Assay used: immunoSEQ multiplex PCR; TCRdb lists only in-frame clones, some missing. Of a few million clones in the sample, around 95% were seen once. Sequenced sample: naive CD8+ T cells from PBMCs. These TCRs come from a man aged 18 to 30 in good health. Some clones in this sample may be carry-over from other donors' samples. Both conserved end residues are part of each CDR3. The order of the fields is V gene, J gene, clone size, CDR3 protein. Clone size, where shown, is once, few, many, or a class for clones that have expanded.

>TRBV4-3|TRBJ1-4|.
CASSRGHSTNEKLFF
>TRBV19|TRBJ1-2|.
CASSIPTGSPGGYTF
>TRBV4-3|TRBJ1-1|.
CASSPFAGGHTEAFF
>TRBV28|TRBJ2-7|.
CASRGTGTAASYEQYF
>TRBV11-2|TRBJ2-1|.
CASSLSVAGGNEQFF
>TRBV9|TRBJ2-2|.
CASSVGPGELFF
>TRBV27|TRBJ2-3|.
CASSTEGATFWWAQYF
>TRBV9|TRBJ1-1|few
CASSVFRGVNTEAFF
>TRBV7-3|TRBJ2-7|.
CASSWTSGYEQYF
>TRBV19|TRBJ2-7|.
CASNSGTGTYEQYF
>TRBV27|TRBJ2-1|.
CASSWDRGQSRGHNEQFF
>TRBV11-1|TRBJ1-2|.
CASHGGAGSYF
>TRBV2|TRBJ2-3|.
CASRGDYPWGTDTQYF
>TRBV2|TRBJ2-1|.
CASSGGYNEQFF
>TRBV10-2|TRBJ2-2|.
CASSNRTGMITGELFF
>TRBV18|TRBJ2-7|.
CASSPGVPGAGLSYEQYF
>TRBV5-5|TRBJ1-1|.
CASSLGSEGAFF
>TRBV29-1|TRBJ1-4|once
CSVEEPHRGIEKLFF
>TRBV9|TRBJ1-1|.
CASSLTGKAGVNTEAFF
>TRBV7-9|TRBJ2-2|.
CASSLTGLAGVRTGELFF
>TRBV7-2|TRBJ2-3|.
CASSLGASGGDTQYF
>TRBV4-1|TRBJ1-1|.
CASSPIGGRNTEAFF
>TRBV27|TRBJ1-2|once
CASSNGTEGYTF
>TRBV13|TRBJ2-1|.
CASSPRGARNEQFF
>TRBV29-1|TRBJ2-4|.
CSVRQRYNIQYF
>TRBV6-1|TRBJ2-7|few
CASSEDSSYEQYF
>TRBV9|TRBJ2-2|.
CASSVDRGTGELFF
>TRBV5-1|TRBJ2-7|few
CASSLTGDEQYF